This TCR beta chain was obtained from a study of OX40 agonist ivuxolimab in advanced cancers. Study context: Ivuxolimab, an antibody acting as an agonist of OX40 (CD134), was used to treat patients. Three patients responded partially, comprising one with hepatocellular carcinoma and two with cutaneous melanoma. Study conclusions and caveats: More expanded clones were found, on average, in CD8+ than in CD4+ T cells.

On this clone itself: Its antigen is as yet unknown.

Patients were ruled out by autoimmune disease history or systemic immunosuppression. Sequencing was performed with immunoSEQ multiplex PCR; in TCRdb, only in-frame clones are kept and a portion is missing. The table includes 60,000 to 70,000 clones, roughly 84% detected once. The length of the CDR3 is 15 residues. In germline, CDR1 is SGHTA, CDR2 FQGNSA. The J segment lost 0 bases and the V segment lost 5 bases, leaving 4 bases of the junction unmatched. V usage is TRBV7-2 and J usage is TRBJ2-1; 7 nucleotides agree with TRBD1. Sequencing used CD4+ or CD8+ T cells sorted from blood, obtained in a trial of the OX40 agonist ivuxolimab. The receptor's source is an adult with an advanced solid tumor such as melanoma, head and neck, liver or kidney cancer. This CDR3 is CASSPGQDSYNEQFF. The DNA for the CDR3 is TGTGCCAGCAGCCCCGGACAGGACTCCTACAATGAGCAGTTCTTC.